This T cell receptor (beta chain) derives from a study of CXCR3-negative and CXCR3-positive naive CD8 T cells (dated 2019 in TCRdb). With respect to the entire study: About 150 million TRB reads were obtained in total, roughly 1.5 +/- 0.3 million reads per library. Diversity and physicochemical repertoire analyses were performed on approximately 10 donors pooled from two independent experiments. For the TRBV-TRBJ cluster analysis, the naive subsets came from 5 donors, while the memory cells came from 3 donors. Findings and caveats that apply to the study as a whole: CXCR3 expression partially decreased after cryopreservation, so most assays used freshly isolated PBMCs. Comparably high repertoire diversity was found in both naive subsets, whereas much lower repertoire diversity was found in memory CD8+ T cells. Naive CXCR3-negative and CXCR3-positive cells from the same donor showed similar TRBV-TRBJ usage, whereas memory cells showed distinct patterns. Because surface CD5, which has been linked to self-reactivity in mice, was comparable between naive subsets, TCR interaction strength was also inferred from TRB CDR3 physicochemical properties.

From the cysteine up to the phenylalanine, the CDR3 has a length of 16 residues. The DNA is unrecorded. CDR1 and CDR2 (ENHRY, SYGVKD) derive from the germline V gene. Comment on this clonotype: What antigen it recognizes has not been identified.

Instrument on record: NextSeq 550. The Human TCR Profiling Kit (MiLaboratory) was used to make UMI-labeled 5' RACE TRB cDNA libraries. The full amount of extracted RNA was used for cDNA synthesis, and the full amount of resulting cDNA was used for PCR amplification. The libraries were made side by side, with each library going through the same number of PCR cycles. As for how the authors treated the data: MIGEC and MiXCR extracted about 50,000 +/- 10,000 unique UMI-labeled TRB cDNA molecules per library, requiring at least two reads per UMI. An average of about 40,000 +/- 10,000 functional in-frame TRB CDR3 nucleotide clonotypes without stop codons was found per library. After downsampling to 5000 UMI-labeled TRB molecules per sample, diversity metrics, including normalized Shannon-Wiener and Chao1, were computed in VDJtools. VDJtools computed clonotype-size-weighted physicochemical properties of the central five CDR3 residues: interaction energy, strength, volume and Kidera factor 4. TCRdb reprocessed the reads and lists each CDR3 protein sequence as a single entry, with no DNA. The V and J calls follow TCRdb's processing rather than the paper's. The sample's own table lists approximately 41,000 distinct CDR3 sequences. The ten top clones hold about 15% of the sample.

For every CD8+ T cell subset, some 310,000 cells were flow-sorted straight into RLT lysis buffer, and each subset was sorted in triplicate. Standard density gradient centrifugation was used to isolate peripheral blood mononuclear cells from buffy coats. An RNeasy Mini Kit was used to extract total RNA from the sorted cells. The sequenced material came from memory CD8+ T cells from blood. The cell subset or site label, read with the paper, signifies: conventional CD8+ memory T cells (TMEM), sorted as controls. In this chain, TRBV10-3 is recombined with TRBJ2-6. This clonotype was obtained from a human donor in good health. Some clones in this sample may be carry-over from other donors' samples. The CDR3 reads as follows: CAISDAPASGANVLTF.